A selection of T cell receptor beta chains follows, all from one sample in a study of T-cell reconstitution after alpha-beta-depleted transplantation in children. TCRdb re-derived calls from the PCR reads in MiXCR, one entry per CDR3 protein. The data show about 830,000 distinct CDR3 sequences, with roughly 15% seen just once and just under 5% held by the top ten. The sequenced sample was PBMCs, mostly from graft donor cells, obtained 360 days after TCRalphabeta/CD19-depleted stem cell transplant. The receptors come from a male patient under 18 who had a stem cell transplant for acute lymphoblastic leukemia, so the T cells may come from the graft donor. Each CDR3 is given with its conserved first and last residue. D genes are given only for firm matches. Only some rows state a clone size, as once, few, many or a class for expanded clones.

j_call	clone_size	v_call	d_call	cdr3_nt	cdr3_aa
TRBJ1-5	few	TRBV4-3	-	TGCGCCAGCAGCCAAGATTCATCAGGGCAGCCCCAGCATTTT	CASSQDSSGQPQHF
TRBJ1-3	-	TRBV24-1	-	TGTGCCACCGTGTACGCCTTGAGCTCTGGAAACACCATATATTTT	CATVYALSSGNTIYF
TRBJ2-7	-	TRBV6-5	-	TGTGCCAGCAGTTACTCGAACCTAGCGAGTTACGAGCAGTACTTC	CASSYSNLASYEQYF
TRBJ2-3	-	TRBV20-1	-	TGCAGTGCTACTAGGTCGAATACGCAGTATTTT	CSATRSNTQYF
TRBJ2-3	-	TRBV27	TRBD1	TGTGCCAGCAGTTTACGGTACAGGGGGCGGGCAGATACGCAGTATTTT	CASSLRYRGRADTQYF
TRBJ2-7	-	TRBV7-9	-	TGTGCCAGCAGCGCTTTCGGCGGCAGGGACTACGAGCAGTACTTC	CASSAFGGRDYEQYF
TRBJ2-1	few	TRBV7-3	-	TGTGCCAGCAGCTTAATGGACTCCTACAATGAGCAGTTCTTC	CASSLMDSYNEQFF
TRBJ2-7	-	TRBV12-3/TRBV12-4	TRBD2	TGTGCCAGCAGTTTATCGGGGGTCGCGGGAGGGCCCAGCGAGCAGTACTTC	CASSLSGVAGGPSEQYF
TRBJ2-4	few	TRBV7-9	-	TGTGCCAGCAGCTTTCTCGGGAAAACCAAAAACATTCAGTACTTC	CASSFLGKTKNIQYF
TRBJ2-7	few	TRBV12-3/TRBV12-4	TRBD1	TGTGCCAGCAGTAATCGGGACAGACCCTACGAGCAGTACTTC	CASSNRDRPYEQYF
TRBJ2-5	few	TRBV6-5	TRBD2	TGTGCCAGCAGTTACTTAGCGGGACAAGAGACCCAGTACTTC	CASSYLAGQETQYF
TRBJ2-4	-	TRBV5-1	-	TGCGCCAGCAGCTTGGGGCGGGAACTAGCCAAAAACATTCAGTACTTC	CASSLGRELAKNIQYF
TRBJ2-1	-	TRBV4-1	TRBD2	TGCGCCAGCAGCCAACTCGGGACTAGCGTGGGAAATGAGCAGTTCTTC	CASSQLGTSVGNEQFF
TRBJ1-1	few	TRBV5-1	-	TGCGCCAGCAGCTTCGATCCTAGGGGAACCACTGAAGCTTTCTTT	CASSFDPRGTTEAFF
TRBJ2-6	-	TRBV29-1	TRBD1	TGCAGCGTTGCAGGGACAGGGAGCTCTGGGGCCAACGTCCTGACTTTC	CSVAGTGSSGANVLTF
TRBJ1-3	-	TRBV20-1	-	TGCAGTGCTGAAGACAGTCGGCTCTCTGGAAACACCATATATTTT	CSAEDSRLSGNTIYF
TRBJ2-1	-	TRBV20-1	TRBD1	TGCAGTCCCTTAGTACCGGGACAGCACAATGAGCAGTTCTTC	CSPLVPGQHNEQFF
TRBJ2-7	-	TRBV20-1	-	TGCAGTGCTAGAAGATCCCACGAGCAGTACTTC	CSARRSHEQYF
TRBJ2-7	many	TRBV9	-	TGTGCCAGCAGCGTTGGGGGGACAGTCTCCTACGAGCAGTACTTC	CASSVGGTVSYEQYF
TRBJ1-1	few	TRBV20-1	-	TGCAGTAGGGTATACATCAGGGTGAACACTGAAGCTTTCTTT	CSRVYIRVNTEAFF
TRBJ2-1	-	TRBV7-2	-	TGTGCCAGCAGCCCAATCACGAGAGTTCTGGACAATGAGCAGTTCTTC	CASSPITRVLDNEQFF
TRBJ2-4	-	TRBV4-1	TRBD2	TGCGCCAGCAGCCAAGGAAGAGTAGCGGGACGTAAAAACATTCAGTACTTC	CASSQGRVAGRKNIQYF
TRBJ2-1	few	TRBV5-1	-	TGCGCCACCTCTGACCGGGGGAGTATCAATGAGCAGTTCTTC	CATSDRGSINEQFF
TRBJ2-1	-	TRBV5-1	-	TGCGCCAGCAGCTTGGAACCCCCCGGGGATGAGCAGTTCTTC	CASSLEPPGDEQFF